The clone carrying this TCR beta chain occurred a few times. The V end was cut by 5 bases, the J end by 6 bases, with 9 bases between. This CDR3 comprises 12 residues. Germline CDR1 and CDR2: SEHNR and FQNEAQ (reference sequence). The data stem from a study of CD8+ T cells in alopecia areata. RNA, once extracted, was reverse transcribed into cDNA for use as the sequencing template. The protocol was immunoSEQ multiplex PCR, while the TCRdb copy is restricted to in-frame clones and leaves out a portion. Found here are 95,000 to 110,000 clones, less than 70% of them singletons; the top ten hold more than 8%.

Sequencing input: CD4+ T cells sorted from blood. This TCR derives from a human donor in good health. The gene calls are TRBV7-9 and TRBJ2-3; unclear D gene. The CDR3 region is CASSLSADTQYF. DNA of the CDR3: TGTGCCAGCAGCCTCAGCGCGGATACGCAGTATTTT.